This T cell receptor beta chain emerged from a study of T cells in Graves' hyperthyroidism and ophthalmopathy. Study at large: Prior to any treatment, at the point of initial diagnosis, peripheral blood was collected. Study-level points and caveats: From stable hyperthyroidism, ophthalmopathy was set apart by a 13 V-J model. Most expanded thyroid clonotypes above 0.001 recurred in blood.

This clonotype has a handful of counts. Its antigen is currently unknown. Template material for amplifying TCR beta CDR3 regions consisted of RNA transcripts. The TCR CDR3 first-round RT-PCR relied on the HTBI primer set. TCRdb recomputed calls from the multiplex PCR reads with MiXCR, one row per CDR3 protein. The sample yields about 500,000 distinct CDR3 sequences, 15% to 20% seen once. It was 8 to 10 ml of fresh peripheral blood that supplied the PBMCs. Specimen: blood. This sequence was found in a woman younger than 30 with Graves' ophthalmopathy.

CDR3 DNA sequence: TGTGCCAGCAGCTATTTTGCGGGGGGGGCGGACACCGGGGAGCTGTTTTTT. It encodes CASSYFAGGADTGELFF. This sequence joins TRBV7-2 and TRBJ2-2; 9 bases map to TRBD2. V shed 4 bases and J 3 bases; nucleotides not matched to a gene: 9. The germline CDR1 and CDR2 sequences are SGHTA and FQGNSA. The CDR3 spans 17 residues. Filled out from reference TRBV7-2 and TRBJ2-2, the complete variable domain reads GAGVSQSPSNKVTEKGKDVELRCDPISGHTALYWYRQSLGQGLEFLIYFQGNSAPDKSGLPSDRFSAERTGGSVSTLTIQRTQQEDSAVYLCASSYFAGGADTGELFFGEGSRLTVL.